This T cell receptor (beta chain) was captured in a study of blood T cells in healthy people across ages. Whole-study findings and limits: Not knowing donor CMV status may have confounded expanded clonotype changes. Researchers deemed the diversity estimates from one million T cells underestimates.

Worth noting for this clonotype: Its antigen is as yet unknown.

The CDR3 has 13 amino acids. Trimming took off 8 bases at V and 9 bases at J, with 17 bases between the two ends. The germline V gene has CDR1 SNHLY and CDR2 FYNNEI. Primed by a sample-barcoded 5' primer and a J-beta primer mix, a second PCR proceeded for about 6 to 11 cycles. Through a template-switch adaptor with 12 random nucleotides, each cDNA molecule received a tag. TCRdb fed the 5' RACE reads into MiXCR, producing one record per CDR3 protein. The data contain under 1,000,000 distinct CDR3 sequences, 35% to 50% of them singletons. Material for sequencing was blood. V gene TRBV2 combines with J gene TRBJ2-1; D is tentatively TRBD1 or TRBD2 (6 bases each). This clonotype originated in a man older than 75 in good health. CDR3 coding DNA: TGTGCCAGCGGAGGGGGGACCCCTGGTGAGCAGTTCTTC. It specifies CASGGGTPGEQFF.